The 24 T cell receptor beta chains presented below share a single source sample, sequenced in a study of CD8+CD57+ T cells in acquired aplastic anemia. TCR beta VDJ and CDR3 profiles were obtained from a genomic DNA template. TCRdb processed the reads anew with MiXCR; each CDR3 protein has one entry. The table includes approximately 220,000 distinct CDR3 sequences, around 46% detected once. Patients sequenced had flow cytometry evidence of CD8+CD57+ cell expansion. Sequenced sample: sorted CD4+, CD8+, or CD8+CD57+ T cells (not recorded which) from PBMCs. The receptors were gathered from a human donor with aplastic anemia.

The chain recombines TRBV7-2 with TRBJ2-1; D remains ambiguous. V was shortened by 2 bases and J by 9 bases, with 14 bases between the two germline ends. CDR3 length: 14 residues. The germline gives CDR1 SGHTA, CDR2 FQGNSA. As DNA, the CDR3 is TGTGCCAGCAGCTTATTAGTTGACGGTTTTGAGCAGTTCTTC. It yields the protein CASSLLVDGFEQFF. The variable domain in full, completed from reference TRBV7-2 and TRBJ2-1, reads GAGVSQSPSNKVTEKGKDVELRCDPISGHTALYWYRQSLGQGLEFLIYFQGNSAPDKSGLPSDRFSAERTGGSVSTLTIQRTQQEDSAVYLCASSLLVDGFEQFFGPGTRLTVL.

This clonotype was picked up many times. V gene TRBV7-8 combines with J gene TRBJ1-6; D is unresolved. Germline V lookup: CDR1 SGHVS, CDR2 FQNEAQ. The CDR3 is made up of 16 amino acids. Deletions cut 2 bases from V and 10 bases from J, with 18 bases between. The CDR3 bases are TGTGCCAGCAGCTTACCAAGGGCCCTGGTCGGATCACCCCTCCACTTT. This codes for CASSLPRALVGSPLHF.

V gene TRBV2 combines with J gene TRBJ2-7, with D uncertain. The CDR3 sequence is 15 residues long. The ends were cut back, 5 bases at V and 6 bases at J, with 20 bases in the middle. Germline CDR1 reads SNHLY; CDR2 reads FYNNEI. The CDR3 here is CASSSSRAGIVEQYF. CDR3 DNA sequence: TGTGCCAGCAGTTCGAGCCGGGCCGGAATCGTCGAGCAGTACTTC.

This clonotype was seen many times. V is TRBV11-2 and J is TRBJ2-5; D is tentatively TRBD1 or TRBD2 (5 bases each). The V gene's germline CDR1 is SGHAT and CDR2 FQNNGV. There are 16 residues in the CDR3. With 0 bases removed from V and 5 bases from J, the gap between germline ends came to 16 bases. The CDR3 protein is CASSLEVRGTFETQYF. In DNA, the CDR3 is TGTGCCAGCAGCTTAGAAGTTAGAGGGACGTTCGAGACCCAGTACTTC.

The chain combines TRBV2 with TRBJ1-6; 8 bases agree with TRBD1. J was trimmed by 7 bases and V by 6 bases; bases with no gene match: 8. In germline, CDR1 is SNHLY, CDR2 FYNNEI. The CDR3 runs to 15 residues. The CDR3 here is CASRMDRASNSPLHF. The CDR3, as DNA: TGTGCCAGCAGGATGGACAGGGCTAGCAATTCACCCCTCCACTTT.

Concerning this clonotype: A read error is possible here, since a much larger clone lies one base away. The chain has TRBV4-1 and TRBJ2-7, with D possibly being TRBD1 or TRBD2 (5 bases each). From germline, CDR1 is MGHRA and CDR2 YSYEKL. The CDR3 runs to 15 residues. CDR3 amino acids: CASSPIVGDSYEQYF. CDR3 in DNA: TGTGCCAGCAGCCCCATAGTGGGGGACTCCTACGAGCAGTACTTC.

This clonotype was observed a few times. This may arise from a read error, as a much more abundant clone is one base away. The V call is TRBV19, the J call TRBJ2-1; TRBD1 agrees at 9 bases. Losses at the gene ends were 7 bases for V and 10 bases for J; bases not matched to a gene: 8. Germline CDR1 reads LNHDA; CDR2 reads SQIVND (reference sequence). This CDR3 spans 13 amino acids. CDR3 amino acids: CASIGDRDYEQFF. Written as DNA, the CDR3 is TGTGCCAGTATTGGGGACAGGGACTACGAGCAGTTCTTC.

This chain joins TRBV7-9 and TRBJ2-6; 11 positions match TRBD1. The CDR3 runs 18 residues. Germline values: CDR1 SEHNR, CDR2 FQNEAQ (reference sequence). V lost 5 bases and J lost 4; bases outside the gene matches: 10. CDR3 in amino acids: CASSQPGQGVSGANVLTF. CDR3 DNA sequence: TGTGCCAGCAGCCAACCGGGACAGGGGGTATCCGGGGCCAACGTCCTGACTTTC. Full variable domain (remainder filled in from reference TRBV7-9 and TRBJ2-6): DTGVSQNPRHKITKRGQNVTFRCDPISEHNRLYWYRQTLGQGPEFLTYFQNEAQLEKSRLLSDRFSAERPKGSFSTLEIQRTEQGDSAMYLCASSQPGQGVSGANVLTFGAGSRLTVL.

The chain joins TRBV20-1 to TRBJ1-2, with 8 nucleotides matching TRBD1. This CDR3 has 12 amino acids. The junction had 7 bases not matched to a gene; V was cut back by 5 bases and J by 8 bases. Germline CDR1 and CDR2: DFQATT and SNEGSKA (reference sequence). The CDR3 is CSAGQQGEGYTF. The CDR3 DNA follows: TGCAGTGCTGGACAACAGGGGGAAGGCTACACCTTC.

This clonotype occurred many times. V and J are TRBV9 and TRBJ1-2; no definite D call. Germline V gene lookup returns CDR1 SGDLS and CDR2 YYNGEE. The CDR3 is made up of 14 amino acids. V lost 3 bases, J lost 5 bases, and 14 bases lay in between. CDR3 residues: CASSGEGLRYGYTF. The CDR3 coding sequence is TGTGCCAGCAGCGGAGAAGGGCTGAGGTATGGCTACACCTTC. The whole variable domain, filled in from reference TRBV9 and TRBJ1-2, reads DSGVTQTPKHLITATGQRVTLRCSPRSGDLSVYWYQQSLDQGLQFLIQYYNGEERAKGNILERFSAQQFPDLHSELNLSSLELGDSALYFCASSGEGLRYGYTFGSGTRLTVV.

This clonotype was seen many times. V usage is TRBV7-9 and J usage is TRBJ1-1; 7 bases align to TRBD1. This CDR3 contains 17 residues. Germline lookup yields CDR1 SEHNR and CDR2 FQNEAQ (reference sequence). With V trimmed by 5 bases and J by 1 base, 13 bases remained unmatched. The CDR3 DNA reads TGTGCCAGCAGCCCCCGAGCGACAGGGTGGGAGAACACTGAAGCTTTCTTT. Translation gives CASSPRATGWENTEAFF. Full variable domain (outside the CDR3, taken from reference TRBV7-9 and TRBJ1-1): DTGVSQNPRHKITKRGQNVTFRCDPISEHNRLYWYRQTLGQGPEFLTYFQNEAQLEKSRLLSDRFSAERPKGSFSTLEIQRTEQGDSAMYLCASSPRATGWENTEAFFGQGTRLTVV.

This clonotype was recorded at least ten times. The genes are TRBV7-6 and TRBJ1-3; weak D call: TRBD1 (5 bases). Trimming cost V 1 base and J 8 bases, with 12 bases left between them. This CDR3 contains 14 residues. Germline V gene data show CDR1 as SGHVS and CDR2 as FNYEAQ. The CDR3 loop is CASSLDVPRDTIYF. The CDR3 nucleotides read TGTGCCAGCAGCTTAGATGTACCCAGGGACACCATATATTTT.

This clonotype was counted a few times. CDR3 coding DNA: TGTGCCAGCAGCTTACTGATCACCGGGGGGCCCCACTCTGGAAACACCATATATTTT. Protein product: CASSLLITGGPHSGNTIYF. The chain joins TRBV7-2 to TRBJ1-3, with a tentative D call TRBD1 (6 bases). This CDR3 comprises 19 residues. The germline CDR1 and CDR2 sequences are SGHTA and FQGNSA. Trimming took off 2 bases at V and 0 bases at J, with 20 bases between the two ends. The whole variable domain, filled in from reference TRBV7-2 and TRBJ1-3, reads GAGVSQSPSNKVTEKGKDVELRCDPISGHTALYWYRQSLGQGLEFLIYFQGNSAPDKSGLPSDRFSAERTGGSVSTLTIQRTQQEDSAVYLCASSLLITGGPHSGNTIYFGEGSWLTVV.

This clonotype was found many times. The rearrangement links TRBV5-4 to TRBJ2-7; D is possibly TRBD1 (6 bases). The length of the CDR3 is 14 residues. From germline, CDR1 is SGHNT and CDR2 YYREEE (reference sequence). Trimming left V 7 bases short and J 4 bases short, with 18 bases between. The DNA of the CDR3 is TGTGCCAGCGCGACGTTCACAGGGTCTTACGAGCAGTACTTC. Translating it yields CASATFTGSYEQYF.

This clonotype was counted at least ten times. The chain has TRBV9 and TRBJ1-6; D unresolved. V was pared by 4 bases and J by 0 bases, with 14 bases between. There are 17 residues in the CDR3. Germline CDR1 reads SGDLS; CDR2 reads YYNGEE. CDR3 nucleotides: TGTGCCAGCAGCTTACTGCATTCGAGCTCCTATAATTCACCCCTCCACTTT. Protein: CASSLLHSSSYNSPLHF. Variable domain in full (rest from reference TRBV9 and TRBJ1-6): DSGVTQTPKHLITATGQRVTLRCSPRSGDLSVYWYQQSLDQGLQFLIQYYNGEERAKGNILERFSAQQFPDLHSELNLSSLELGDSALYFCASSLLHSSSYNSPLHFGNGTRLTVT.

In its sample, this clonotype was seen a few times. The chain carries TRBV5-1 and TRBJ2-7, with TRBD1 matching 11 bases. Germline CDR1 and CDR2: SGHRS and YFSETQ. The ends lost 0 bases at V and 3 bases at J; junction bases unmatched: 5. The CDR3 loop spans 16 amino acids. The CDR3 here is CASSLARTGGDYEQYF. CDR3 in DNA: TGCGCCAGCAGCTTGGCGAGGACAGGGGGCGACTACGAGCAGTACTTC.

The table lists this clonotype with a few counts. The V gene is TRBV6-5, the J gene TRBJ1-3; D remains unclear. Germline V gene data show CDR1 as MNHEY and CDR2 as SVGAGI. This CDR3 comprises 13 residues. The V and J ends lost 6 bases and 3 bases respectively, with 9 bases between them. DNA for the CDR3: TGTGCCAGCAGACTGACAAATGGAAACACCATATATTTT. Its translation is CASRLTNGNTIYF.

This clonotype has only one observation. The chain's CDR3 is CASSSQARGTGELFF. The CDR3 nucleotides read TGTGCCAGCAGCTCGCAGGCCAGGGGAACCGGGGAGCTGTTTTTT. V is TRBV25-1 and J is TRBJ2-2, with D perhaps matching TRBD1 (6 bases). Germline assignment: CDR1 MGHDK and CDR2 SYGVNS. This CDR3 comprises 15 residues. V gave up 6 bases and J gave up 5 bases, with 16 bases separating them.

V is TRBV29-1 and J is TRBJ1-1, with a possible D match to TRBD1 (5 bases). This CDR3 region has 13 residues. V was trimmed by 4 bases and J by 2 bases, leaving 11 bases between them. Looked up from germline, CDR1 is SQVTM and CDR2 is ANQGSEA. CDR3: CSVGQQVNTEAFF. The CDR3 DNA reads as TGCAGCGTTGGTCAACAGGTAAACACTGAAGCTTTCTTT.

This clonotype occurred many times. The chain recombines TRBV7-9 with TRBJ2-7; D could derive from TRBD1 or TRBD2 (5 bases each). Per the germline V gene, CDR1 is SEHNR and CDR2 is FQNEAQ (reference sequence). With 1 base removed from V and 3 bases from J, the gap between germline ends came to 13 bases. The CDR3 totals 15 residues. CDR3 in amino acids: CASSLVGTESYEQYF. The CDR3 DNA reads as TGTGCCAGCAGCTTAGTGGGGACGGAGAGCTACGAGCAGTACTTC.

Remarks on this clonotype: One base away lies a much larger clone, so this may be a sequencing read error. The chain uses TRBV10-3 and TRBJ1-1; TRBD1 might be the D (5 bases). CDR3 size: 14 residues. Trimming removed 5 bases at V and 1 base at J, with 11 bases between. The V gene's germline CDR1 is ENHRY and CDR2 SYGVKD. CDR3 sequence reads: CAISYGTTNTEAFF. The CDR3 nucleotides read TGTGCCATCAGTTACGGGACGACGAACACTGAAGCTTTCTTT.

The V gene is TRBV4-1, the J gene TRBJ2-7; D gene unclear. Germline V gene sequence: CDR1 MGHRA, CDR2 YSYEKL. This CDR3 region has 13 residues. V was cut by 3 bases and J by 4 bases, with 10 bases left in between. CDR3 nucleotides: TGCGCCAGCAGCCAGGGCGAAAATTACGAGCAGTACTTC. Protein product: CASSQGENYEQYF.

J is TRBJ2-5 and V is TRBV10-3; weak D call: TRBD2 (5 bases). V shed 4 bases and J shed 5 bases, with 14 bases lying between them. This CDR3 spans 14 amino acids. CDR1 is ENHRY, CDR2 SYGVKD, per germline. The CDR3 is CAISGTRKRETQYF. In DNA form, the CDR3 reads TGTGCCATCAGTGGTACACGGAAGCGGGAGACCCAGTACTTC.

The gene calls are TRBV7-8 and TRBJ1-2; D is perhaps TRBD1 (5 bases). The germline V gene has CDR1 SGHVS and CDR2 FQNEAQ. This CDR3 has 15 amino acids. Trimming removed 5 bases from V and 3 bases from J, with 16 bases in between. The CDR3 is CASSPIGQGDYGYTF. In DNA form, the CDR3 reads TGTGCCAGCAGCCCCATAGGGCAGGGTGACTATGGCTACACCTTC.